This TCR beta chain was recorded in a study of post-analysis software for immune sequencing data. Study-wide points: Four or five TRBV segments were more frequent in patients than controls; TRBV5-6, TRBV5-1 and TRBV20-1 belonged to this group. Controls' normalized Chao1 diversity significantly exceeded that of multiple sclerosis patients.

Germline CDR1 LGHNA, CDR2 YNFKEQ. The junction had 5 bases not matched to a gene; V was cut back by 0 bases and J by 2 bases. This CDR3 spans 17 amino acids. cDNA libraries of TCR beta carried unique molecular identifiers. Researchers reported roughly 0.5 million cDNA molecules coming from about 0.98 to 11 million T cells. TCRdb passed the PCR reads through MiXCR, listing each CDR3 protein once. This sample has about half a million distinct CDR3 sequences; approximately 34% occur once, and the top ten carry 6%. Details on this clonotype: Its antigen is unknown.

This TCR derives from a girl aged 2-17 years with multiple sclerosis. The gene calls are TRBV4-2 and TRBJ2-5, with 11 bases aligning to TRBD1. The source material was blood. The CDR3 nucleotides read TGTGCCAGCAGCCAAGACCGCCGGGACAGGGGGCAAGAGACCCAGTACTTC. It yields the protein CASSQDRRDRGQETQYF.